The 25 T cell receptor beta chains reported below all come from one sample, sequenced in a study of graft-versus-host responses after intestinal transplantation. Here immunoSEQ multiplex PCR was the method, and the copy in TCRdb shows in-frame clones only, minus some. Of 35,000 to 45,000 clones listed, approximately 93% are singletons. Sequences were derived from PBMCs, sampled 734 days after intestinal transplantation. Receptors were obtained from a human patient who received an intestinal transplant, so some T cells may come from the graft donor.

The rearrangement joins TRBV18 to TRBJ1-6; a weak D match, TRBD1 (5 bases). With 2 bases removed from V and 8 bases from J, the gap between germline ends came to 13 bases. CDR1 and CDR2 (germline): KGHSH, LQKENI. CDR3 length: 15 amino acids. The CDR3 loop is CASSPTGGVDSPLHF. In DNA form, the CDR3 reads TGTGCCAGCTCACCAACTGGGGGTGTTGATTCACCCCTCCACTTT.

The V and J genes are TRBV28 and TRBJ1-3; D is ambiguous. This CDR3 is 14 amino acids long. CDR1 and CDR2 from the germline V gene are MDHEN and SYDVKM. Deletions cut 8 bases from V and 1 base from J, with 12 bases between. CDR3 bases: TGTGCCAGCGATGGACCTCTGTCTGGAAACACCATATATTTT. It is translated as CASDGPLSGNTIYF.

The chain recombines TRBV28 with TRBJ2-7; D may be TRBD2 (6 bases). V lost 7 bases to trimming and J lost 1 base, with 20 bases between them. The CDR3 consists of 16 residues. In germline, CDR1 is MDHEN, CDR2 SYDVKM. CDR3 residues: CASIGPGVEASYEQYF. The CDR3 nucleotides are TGTGCCAGCATTGGCCCGGGGGTGGAGGCTTCCTACGAGCAGTACTTC. The variable domain in full, completed from reference TRBV28 and TRBJ2-7, reads DVKVTQSSRYLVKRTGEKVFLECVQDMDHENMFWYRQDPGLGLRLIYFSYDVKMKEKGDIPEGYSVSREKKERFSLILESASTNQTSMYLCASIGPGVEASYEQYFGPGTRLTVT.

J is TRBJ2-3 and V is TRBV25-1; possibly TRBD2 for D (5 bases). CDR1 and CDR2 (germline): MGHDK, SYGVNS. V lost 4 bases, J lost 6 bases, and 5 bases lay in between. The CDR3 sequence is 11 residues long. The CDR3 coding sequence is TGTGCCAGCAGTGGAGGGGATACGCAGTATTTT. It encodes CASSGGDTQYF.

This clone was detected only a few times. This CDR3 reads CASSSSAGGLSGNQPQHF. DNA of the CDR3: TGTGCCAGTAGTAGCTCGGCAGGGGGCCTAAGCGGCAATCAGCCCCAGCATTTT. V gene TRBV19 combines with J gene TRBJ1-5, with 8 positions matching TRBD1. Looked up from germline, CDR1 is LNHDA and CDR2 is SQIVND (reference sequence). V was pared by 4 bases and J by 2 bases, with 13 bases of the junction left unmatched. The CDR3 extends over 18 amino acids.

This clone was observed a handful of times. The CDR3 coding sequence is TGTGCCAGCAGCACAAACAAGGGACAGGGGGGCTCTGGGGCCAACGTCCTGACTTTC. Protein product: CASSTNKGQGGSGANVLTF. V gene TRBV7-9 combines with J gene TRBJ2-6; 11 positions match TRBD1. Trimming cost V 5 bases and J 0 bases; bases outside gene matches: 9. The germline V gene has CDR1 SEHNR and CDR2 FQNEAQ (reference sequence). The CDR3 is 19 amino acids. The full variable domain, completed using reference TRBV7-9 and TRBJ2-6, is DTGVSQNPRHKITKRGQNVTFRCDPISEHNRLYWYRQTLGQGPEFLTYFQNEAQLEKSRLLSDRFSAERPKGSFSTLEIQRTEQGDSAMYLCASSTNKGQGGSGANVLTFGAGSRLTVL.

This clone has a single count. The chain recombines TRBV6-5 with TRBJ1-1, with 10 positions matching TRBD1. V shed 2 bases and J 5 bases; nucleotides not matched to a gene: 5. In germline, CDR1 is MNHEY, CDR2 SVGAGI. The CDR3 consists of 15 residues. CDR3 nucleotide sequence: TGTGCCAGCAGTTACACCTCGGGACAGGGGACTGAAGCTTTCTTT. Its translation: CASSYTSGQGTEAFF.

The chain joins TRBV6-1 to TRBJ2-7; a weak D match, TRBD1 (5 bases). With 1 base removed from V and 6 bases from J, the gap between germline ends came to 10 bases. The CDR3 has 13 amino acids. Germline V gene sequence: CDR1 MNHNS, CDR2 SASEGT. CDR3 loop: CASSEVRVGEQYF. The CDR3 bases are TGTGCCAGCAGTGAAGTCAGGGTGGGCGAGCAGTACTTC.

V usage is TRBV19 and J usage is TRBJ1-1, with D possibly matching TRBD1 (5 bases). This CDR3 comprises 14 residues. Per the germline V gene, CDR1 is LNHDA and CDR2 is SQIVND (reference sequence). The ends were cut back, 6 bases at V and 1 base at J, with 12 bases in the middle. The chain's CDR3 is CASRPGTANTEAFF. CDR3 bases: TGTGCCAGTAGACCCGGGACCGCGAACACTGAAGCTTTCTTT.

The rearrangement joins TRBV7-2 to TRBJ1-2; 9 nucleotides line up with TRBD1. This CDR3 is 14 amino acids long. V dropped 2 bases and J dropped 8; count of bases not matched to a gene: 6. From germline, CDR1 is SGHTA and CDR2 FQGNSA. The CDR3 sequence: CASSLSGQGGGYTF. CDR3 sequence (DNA): TGTGCCAGCAGCTTATCGGGACAGGGCGGAGGCTACACCTTC. The complete variable domain, with remaining parts taken from reference TRBV7-2 and TRBJ1-2, reads GAGVSQSPSNKVTEKGKDVELRCDPISGHTALYWYRQSLGQGLEFLIYFQGNSAPDKSGLPSDRFSAERTGGSVSTLTIQRTQQEDSAVYLCASSLSGQGGGYTFGSGTRLTVV.

This chain connects TRBV5-6 to TRBJ1-1; 7 bases line up with TRBD1. The germline gives CDR1 SGHDT, CDR2 YYEEEE. V gave up 4 bases and J gave up 3 bases; unmatched junction bases: 3. There are 13 residues in the CDR3. The CDR3 sequence is CASSGGQYTEAFF. The CDR3 DNA sequence: TGTGCCAGCAGCGGGGGACAGTACACTGAAGCTTTCTTT.

The V gene is TRBV2, the J gene TRBJ2-1, with D possibly TRBD2 on 6 matching bases. V was clipped by 6 bases and J by 10 bases, with 16 bases between them. This CDR3 spans 13 amino acids. Germline-derived CDR1 and CDR2 are SNHLY and FYNNEI. CDR3 amino acids: CASRVTGTAEQFF. Written as DNA, the CDR3 is TGTGCCAGCAGAGTGACGGGGACTGCCGAGCAGTTCTTC.

The chain joins TRBV18 to TRBJ1-2, with 7 bases identical to TRBD1. V shed 2 bases, J shed 3 bases, and the junction held 0 bases outside the gene matches. The CDR3 is 13 residues long. Germline V CDR1 and CDR2: KGHSH, LQKENI. The CDR3 protein is CASSPGQDYGYTF. CDR3 coding DNA: TGTGCCAGCTCACCAGGACAGGACTATGGCTACACCTTC.

The chain carries TRBV12-5 and TRBJ2-2, with 7 bases matching TRBD2. Trimming removed 5 bases from V and 5 bases from J; junction bases left unmatched: 5. The germline CDR1 and CDR2 sequences are LGHNT and FRNRAP. This CDR3 is 14 amino acids long. The CDR3 loop reads CASGALGGTGELFF. The CDR3 nucleotides read TGTGCTAGTGGTGCCTTGGGGGGGACCGGGGAGCTGTTTTTT.

The V gene is TRBV7-9, the J gene TRBJ2-3; D is ambiguous. Germline V lookup: CDR1 SEHNR, CDR2 FQNEAQ (reference sequence). Trimming removed 3 bases at V and 6 bases at J, with 10 bases between. The CDR3 extends over 13 amino acids. The CDR3 region is CASSLLLGDTQYF. In nucleotides, the CDR3 is TGTGCCAGCAGCTTGTTATTGGGGGATACGCAGTATTTT.

This chain uses TRBV10-1 with TRBJ1-1, with D perhaps TRBD1 (5 bases). The CDR3 has 17 amino acids. Germline CDR1 reads WNHNN; CDR2 reads SYGVQD (reference sequence). Trimming removed 2 bases at V and 4 bases at J, with 20 bases between. CDR3 residues: CASSEGTVEVGITEAFF. CDR3 DNA sequence: TGCGCCAGCAGTGAGGGGACCGTTGAGGTCGGGATCACTGAAGCTTTCTTT.

The genes are TRBV27 and TRBJ1-1, with D possibly TRBD1 on 5 matching bases. V lost 3 bases and J 4 bases, leaving 9 bases between the germline ends. The CDR3 is made up of 13 amino acids. In germline, CDR1 is MNHEY, CDR2 SMNVEV (reference sequence). The CDR3 nucleotides are TGTGCCAGCAGTTTCGGGGGAGGCACTGAAGCTTTCTTT. Amino acids: CASSFGGGTEAFF.

This chain uses TRBV19 with TRBJ2-3; D is unclear. V shed 6 bases and J shed 2 bases, with 15 bases lying between them. Germline V gene sequence: CDR1 LNHDA, CDR2 SQIVND (reference sequence). The CDR3 is 15 amino acids. The CDR3 DNA reads TGTGCCAGTAGCCCTGATGGGGTCTCCACAGATACGCAGTATTTT. This encodes CASSPDGVSTDTQYF.

The chain links TRBV2 to TRBJ1-1, with D maybe TRBD1 (5 bases). Germline assignment: CDR1 SNHLY and CDR2 FYNNEI. This CDR3 comprises 12 residues. Trimming removed 4 bases at V and 6 bases at J, with 9 bases between. CDR3 nucleotides: TGTGCCAGCAGTGGTCAGGGTCCTGAAGCTTTCTTT. Residues: CASSGQGPEAFF.

V is TRBV9 and J is TRBJ1-5, with D hard to call. This CDR3 is 15 amino acids long. The germline V and J ends were trimmed by 0 bases and 1 base, with 8 bases remaining between them. Germline V gene data show CDR1 as SGDLS and CDR2 as YYNGEE. The CDR3 bases are TGTGCCAGCAGCGTAGGGGTGGGAAGCAATCAGCCCCAGCATTTT. It is translated as CASSVGVGSNQPQHF.

The J gene is TRBJ2-7, the V gene TRBV7-6, with a tentative D call TRBD2 (7 bases). Germline V lookup: CDR1 SGHVS, CDR2 FNYEAQ. This CDR3 has 12 residues. V lost 0 bases, J lost 9 bases, and 9 bases lay in between. CDR3: CASSLAGGAQYF. As DNA, the CDR3 is TGTGCCAGCAGCTTAGCAGGGGGGGCGCAGTACTTC.

J is TRBJ1-6 and V is TRBV9; 7 positions agree with TRBD1. The junction had 8 bases not matched to a gene; V was cut back by 4 bases and J by 7 bases. The CDR3 extends over 15 amino acids. Germline CDR1 is SGDLS and CDR2 is YYNGEE. CDR3 residues: CASSQRTGQNSPLHF. The CDR3 DNA is TGTGCCAGCAGCCAACGAACGGGACAGAATTCACCCCTCCACTTT.

This rearrangement joins TRBV2 to TRBJ2-5; 7 nucleotides align to TRBD1. The CDR3 extends over 13 amino acids. Germline V lookup: CDR1 SNHLY, CDR2 FYNNEI. Trimming cost V 6 bases and J 6 bases; bases outside gene matches: 7. CDR3 nucleotide sequence: TGTGCCAGCAGAGAGTCACAGGGGCAGACCCAGTACTTC. It encodes CASRESQGQTQYF.

V usage is TRBV14 and J usage is TRBJ2-1; 8 bases agree with TRBD2. J lost 2 bases, V lost 0 bases, and 3 bases had no gene match. The CDR3 is 16 residues long. Germline lookup yields CDR1 SGHDN and CDR2 FVKESK. The CDR3 coding sequence is TGTGCCAGCAGCCAAGACGGCGGGAGGCCCTACAATGAGCAGTTCTTC. It translates to CASSQDGGRPYNEQFF. Full variable domain (remainder filled in from reference TRBV14 and TRBJ2-1): EAGVTQFPSHSVIEKGQTVTLRCDPISGHDNLYWYRRVMGKEIKFLLHFVKESKQDESGMPNNRFLAERTGGTYSTLKVQPAELEDSGVYFCASSQDGGRPYNEQFFGPGTRLTVL.

The V gene is TRBV4-1, the J gene TRBJ2-1; no firm D call. Germline V CDR1 and CDR2: MGHRA, YSYEKL. The CDR3 is made up of 14 amino acids. Trimming pared 2 bases from V and 0 bases from J, leaving 5 bases between. The CDR3 loop reads CASSQLGSYNEQFF. The CDR3 bases are TGCGCCAGCAGCCAACTGGGCTCCTACAATGAGCAGTTCTTC.